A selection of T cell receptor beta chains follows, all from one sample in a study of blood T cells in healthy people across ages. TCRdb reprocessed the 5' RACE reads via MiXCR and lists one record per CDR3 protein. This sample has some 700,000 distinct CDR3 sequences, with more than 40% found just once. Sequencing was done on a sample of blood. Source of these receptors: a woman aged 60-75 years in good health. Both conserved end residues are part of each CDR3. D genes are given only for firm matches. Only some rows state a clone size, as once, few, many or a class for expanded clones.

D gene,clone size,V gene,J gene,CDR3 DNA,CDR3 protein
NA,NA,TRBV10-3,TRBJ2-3,TGTGCCATCAGTGTTGGGGGTTTGGCAGATACGCAGTATTTT,CAISVGGLADTQYF
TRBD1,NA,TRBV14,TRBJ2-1,TGTGCCAGCAGCCAAGAAAGACGGACAGGGGCCGAACACCCTAGCTCCTACAATGAGCAGTTCTTC,CASSQERRTGAEHPSSYNEQFF
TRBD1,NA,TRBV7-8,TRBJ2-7,TGTGCCAGCGGCTTATGGGTTCCGGACAGGCCCTACGAGCAGTACTTC,CASGLWVPDRPYEQYF
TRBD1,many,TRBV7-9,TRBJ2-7,TGTGCCAGCAGCCCCCCCGAAAAGGGGGCGCCCCACGAGCAGTACTTC,CASSPPEKGAPHEQYF
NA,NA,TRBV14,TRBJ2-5,TGTGCCAGCAGCCAAGTGGATGCGGAGACCCAGTACTTC,CASSQVDAETQYF
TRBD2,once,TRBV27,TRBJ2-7,TGTGCCAGCAGTTTATCCACGGGGGAGGGTAGGGCCCAGTACTTC,CASSLSTGEGRAQYF
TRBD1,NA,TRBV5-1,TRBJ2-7,TGCGCCAGCAGTGGGGGGACAGGGATAAGCGATGAGCAGTACTTC,CASSGGTGISDEQYF
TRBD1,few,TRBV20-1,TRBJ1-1,TGCAGTGCACAAACAGGGGGCCGTGACACTGAAGCTTTCTTT,CSAQTGGRDTEAFF
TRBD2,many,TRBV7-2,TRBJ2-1,TGTGCCAGCAGCCCCCCGGGGGGGGCTACCTACAATGAGCAGTTCTTC,CASSPPGGATYNEQFF
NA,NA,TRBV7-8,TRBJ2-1,TGTGCCAGCAGACTGGGGCGGGTCGAATACAATGAGCAGTTCTTC,CASRLGRVEYNEQFF
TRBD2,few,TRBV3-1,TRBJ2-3,TGTGCCAGCAGCCAAGGAGGGACTAGCGGGGGAGATACGCAGTATTTT,CASSQGGTSGGDTQYF
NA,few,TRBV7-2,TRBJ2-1,TGTGCCAGCAGCTTAGCCCAGAAGGGCTCCTACAATGAGCAGTTCTTC,CASSLAQKGSYNEQFF
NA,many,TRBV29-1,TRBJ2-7,TGCAGCGTTGAGTCACGTATGGGCCAGCAGTACTTC,CSVESRMGQQYF
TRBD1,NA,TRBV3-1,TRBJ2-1,TGTGCCAGCAGCCTTGCTACAGGGGGTCGCAATGAGCAGTTCTTC,CASSLATGGRNEQFF
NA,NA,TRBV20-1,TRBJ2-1,TGCAGTGCGCCCTCGGAGGTGGGGGTCTATGAGCAGTTCTTC,CSAPSEVGVYEQFF
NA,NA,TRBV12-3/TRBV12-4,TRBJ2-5,TGTGCCAGCAGTTTTGAGCGTTTAGAGACCCAGTACTTC,CASSFERLETQYF
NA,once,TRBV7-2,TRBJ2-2,TGTGCCAGCAGCTTGCGGGGCGCGAACACCGGGGAGCTGTTTTTT,CASSLRGANTGELFF
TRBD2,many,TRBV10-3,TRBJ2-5,TGTGCCATCAGTGGGGGACTAGCGGGAGAGACCCAGTACTTC,CAISGGLAGETQYF
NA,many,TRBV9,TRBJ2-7,TGTGCCAGCAGCCGAGAATTGGGCGAGCAGTACTTC,CASSRELGEQYF
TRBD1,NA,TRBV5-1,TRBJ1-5,TGCGCCAGCAGCTCGACAGGGGGGCGCAATCAGCCCCAGCATTTT,CASSSTGGRNQPQHF
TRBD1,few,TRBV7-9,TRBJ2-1,TGTGCCAGCAAGTCCGGGACAGGGACCTACAATGAGCAGTTCTTC,CASKSGTGTYNEQFF
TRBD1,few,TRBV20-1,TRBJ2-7,TGCAGTGCTCCGACCGGGACAGGGGGCTCCTACGAGCAGTACTTC,CSAPTGTGGSYEQYF
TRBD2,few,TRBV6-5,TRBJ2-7,TGTGCCAGCAGTTACTCGTTTGCGGGAGGCCAGAACGAGCAGTACTTC,CASSYSFAGGQNEQYF
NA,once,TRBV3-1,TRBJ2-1,TGTGCCAGCAGCAGAGGGGGTCTCGAGCAGTTCTTC,CASSRGGLEQFF